What follows are 16 T cell receptor beta chains derived from one specimen sequenced in a study of a mutant IDH1 vaccine in newly diagnosed glioma. Their specific antigens are unknown. Regarding time point: week 23, last vaccination. Every vaccination contained 300 ug of the mutant IDH1 20-mer peptide and was paired with topical imiquimod. Data came from immunoSEQ multiplex PCR; TCRdb stores just in-frame clones and leaves some out. The table lists some 80,000 clones, about 85% of them singletons. The sequences come from PBMCs, collected from a glioma patient whose treatment included an IDH1 peptide vaccine. Source of these receptors: a woman aged 45-59 years with glioma.

The rearrangement joins TRBV10-2 to TRBJ2-7, with TRBD2 matching over 13 bases. The CDR3 extends over 16 amino acids. V shed 7 bases, J shed 5 bases, and the junction held 11 bases outside the gene matches. Germline V gives CDR1 WSHSY, CDR2 SAAADI. This CDR3 is CASNLVTSGRAHEQYF. The CDR3, as DNA: TGCGCCAGCAACCTCGTCACTAGCGGGAGGGCCCACGAGCAGTACTTC.

V gene TRBV15 combines with J gene TRBJ2-5, with TRBD1 matching 8 bases. V lost 5 bases and J lost 2; bases outside the gene matches: 10. The CDR3 consists of 16 residues. CDR1 and CDR2 from the germline V gene are LNHNV and YYDKDF (reference sequence). The CDR3 here is CATSGRQGRRQETQYF. CDR3 nucleotides: TGTGCCACCAGCGGAAGACAGGGGCGGAGGCAAGAGACCCAGTACTTC.

This chain connects TRBV5-6 to TRBJ1-1, with D hard to call. This CDR3 is built from 14 residues. Trimming took off 0 bases at V and 4 bases at J, with 10 bases between the two ends. CDR1 is SGHDT and CDR2 is YYEEEE in the germline V gene. CDR3 sequence: CASSLGGRSTEAFF. CDR3 DNA: TGTGCCAGCAGCTTGGGCGGTCGTAGCACTGAAGCTTTCTTT.

With respect to this clone: A read error may account for a junction end that differs from germline. The chain joins TRBV6-5 to TRBJ2-1; D is unclear. Germline V lookup: CDR1 MNHEY, CDR2 SVGAGI. The CDR3 contains 16 residues. The CDR3 sequence is CVSSYGFVSSYNEQFF. The DNA for the CDR3 is TGTGTCAGCAGTTACGGGTTTGTGAGCTCCTACAATGAGCAGTTCTTC.

V is TRBV15 and J is TRBJ2-7; 10 bases are shared with TRBD1. V shed 2 bases and J 5 bases; nucleotides not matched to a gene: 9. The V gene's germline CDR1 is LNHNV and CDR2 YYDKDF (reference sequence). The CDR3 has 16 amino acids. Here the CDR3 reads CATSRPSSGTGDEQYF. The CDR3 DNA sequence: TGTGCCACCAGCAGACCATCCTCCGGGACAGGGGACGAGCAGTACTTC.

The CDR3 here is CATQAGNTEAFF. The CDR3 region has the DNA TGTGCCACCCAAGCGGGGAACACTGAAGCTTTCTTT. The V gene is TRBV6-6, the J gene TRBJ1-1; D is uncertain. The CDR3 sequence is 12 residues long. CDR1 and CDR2 from the germline V gene are MNHNY and SVGAGI (reference sequence). Trimming stripped 10 bases from V and 1 base from J, with 10 bases between.

The chain joins TRBV28 to TRBJ1-6; 9 bases line up with TRBD1. CDR1 and CDR2 from the germline V gene are MDHEN and SYDVKM. Trimming at V came to 5 bases and at J to 10 bases, leaving 9 bases not matched to a gene. The CDR3 has 15 amino acids. CDR3 protein: CASSPRDRVKSPLHF. CDR3 DNA sequence: TGTGCCAGCAGTCCTCGGGACAGGGTGAAGTCACCCCTCCACTTT.

V and J are TRBV5-1 and TRBJ2-1, with 8 bases that match TRBD2. The CDR3 extends over 14 amino acids. Germline CDR1 is SGHRS and CDR2 is YFSETQ. Trimming took 4 bases from V and 7 from J; bases not matched to a gene: 7. CDR3 protein: CASSLGRAGNEQFF. CDR3 DNA: TGCGCCAGCAGCCTCGGGAGGGCGGGGAATGAGCAGTTCTTC. The whole variable domain, filled in from reference TRBV5-1 and TRBJ2-1, reads KAGVTQTPRYLIKTRGQQVTLSCSPISGHRSVSWYQQTPGQGLQFLFEYFSETQRNKGNFPGRFSGRQFSNSRSEMNVSTLELGDSALYLCASSLGRAGNEQFFGPGTRLTVL.

V is TRBV18 and J is TRBJ2-3; 9 bases align to TRBD2. Trimming took 3 bases from V and 1 from J; bases not matched to a gene: 2. The CDR3 sequence is 15 residues long. Germline V gives CDR1 KGHSH, CDR2 LQKENI. CDR3 coding DNA: TGTGCCAGCTCACCCAGGACTAGCGGCACAGATACGCAGTATTTT. Its translation is CASSPRTSGTDTQYF.

The rearrangement uses TRBV6-6 and TRBJ1-4; D call uncertain. The germline gives CDR1 MNHNY, CDR2 SVGAGI (reference sequence). V lost 4 bases to trimming and J lost 8 bases, with 5 bases between them. The CDR3 covers 11 residues. CDR3 amino acids: CASSLIEKLFF. In DNA, the CDR3 is TGTGCCAGCAGTTTGATCGAAAAACTGTTTTTT.

V is TRBV27 and J is TRBJ2-5; D is undetermined. Trimming stripped 6 bases from V and 4 bases from J, with 21 bases between. The CDR3 spans 16 residues. The V gene's germline CDR1 is MNHEY and CDR2 SMNVEV (reference sequence). CDR3 loop: CASRLTGLAIGETQYF. The CDR3 region has the DNA TGTGCCAGCAGACTCACCGGGCTTGCGATAGGAGAGACCCAGTACTTC.

The rearrangement uses TRBV28 and TRBJ2-1; TRBD1 might be the D (5 bases). CDR1 is MDHEN and CDR2 is SYDVKM in the germline V gene. This CDR3 contains 14 residues. The ends were cut back, 5 bases at V and 10 bases at J, with 18 bases in the middle. The CDR3 nucleotides read TGTGCCAGCAGTCCACTCCCGGCGGACACGGAGCAGTTCTTC. Its protein is CASSPLPADTEQFF. The full variable domain, with the rest looked up from reference TRBV28 and TRBJ2-1, is DVKVTQSSRYLVKRTGEKVFLECVQDMDHENMFWYRQDPGLGLRLIYFSYDVKMKEKGDIPEGYSVSREKKERFSLILESASTNQTSMYLCASSPLPADTEQFFGPGTRLTVL.

The chain is built from TRBV7-9 and TRBJ1-5; the D gene is possibly TRBD1 (6 bases). V lost 5 bases, J lost 5 bases, and 19 bases lay in between. The CDR3 spans 16 residues. The V gene's germline CDR1 is SEHNR and CDR2 FQNEAQ (reference sequence). CDR3 residues: CASSAGRQVEDQPQHF. DNA for the CDR3: TGTGCCAGCAGCGCCGGACGACAGGTCGAGGATCAGCCCCAGCATTTT. Filled out from reference TRBV7-9 and TRBJ1-5, the complete variable domain reads DTGVSQNPRHKITKRGQNVTFRCDPISEHNRLYWYRQTLGQGPEFLTYFQNEAQLEKSRLLSDRFSAERPKGSFSTLEIQRTEQGDSAMYLCASSAGRQVEDQPQHFGDGTRLSIL.

This clone was counted a few times. The chain combines TRBV19 with TRBJ1-2; D might be TRBD1 (5 bases). The CDR3 is made up of 13 amino acids. Trimming shortened V by 5 bases and J by 5 bases, and 12 bases separated the two germline ends. In germline, CDR1 is LNHDA, CDR2 SQIVND (reference sequence). CDR3 coding DNA: TGTGCCAGTAGTGATGGGGCTTATTATGGCTACACCTTC. This codes for CASSDGAYYGYTF.

This chain joins TRBV5-6 and TRBJ2-1; 14 nucleotides match TRBD2. The CDR3 is made up of 16 amino acids. CDR1 is SGHDT and CDR2 is YYEEEE in the germline V gene. V lost 0 bases, J lost 9 bases, and 5 bases stayed unmatched. The CDR3 bases are TGTGCCAGCAGCTTGGGGACTAGCGGGAGGAATTTTGAGCAGTTCTTC. It specifies CASSLGTSGRNFEQFF.

The J gene is TRBJ1-3, the V gene TRBV27; unclear D gene. Trimming pared 5 bases from V and 3 bases from J, leaving 11 bases between. The CDR3 runs to 14 residues. Germline CDR1 and CDR2: MNHEY and SMNVEV (reference sequence). DNA of the CDR3: TGTGCCAGCAGTGTCAGGACTCTTGGAAACACCATATATTTT. It is translated as CASSVRTLGNTIYF.